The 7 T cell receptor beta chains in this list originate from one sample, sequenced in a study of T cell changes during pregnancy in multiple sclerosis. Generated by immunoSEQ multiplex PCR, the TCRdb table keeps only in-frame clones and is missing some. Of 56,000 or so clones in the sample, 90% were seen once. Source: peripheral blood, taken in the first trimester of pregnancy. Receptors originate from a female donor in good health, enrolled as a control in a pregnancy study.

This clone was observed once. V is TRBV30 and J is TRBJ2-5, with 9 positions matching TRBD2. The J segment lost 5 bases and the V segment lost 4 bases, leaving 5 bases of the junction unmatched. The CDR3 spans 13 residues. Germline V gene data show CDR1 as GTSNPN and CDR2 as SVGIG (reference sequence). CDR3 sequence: CAWMRRGGETQYF. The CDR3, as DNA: TGTGCCTGGATGAGGCGGGGGGGTGAGACCCAGTACTTC.

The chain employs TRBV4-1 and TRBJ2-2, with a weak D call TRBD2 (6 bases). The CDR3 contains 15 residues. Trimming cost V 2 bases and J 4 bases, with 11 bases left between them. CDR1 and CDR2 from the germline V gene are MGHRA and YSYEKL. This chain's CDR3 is CASSQSLGGTGELFF. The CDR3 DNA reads TGCGCCAGCAGCCAATCGCTGGGGGGCACCGGGGAGCTGTTTTTT.

CDR3: CASSQPSRGTEAFF. DNA for the CDR3: TGCGCCAGCAGCCAACCCTCCCGGGGCACTGAAGCTTTCTTT. The chain employs TRBV4-1 and TRBJ1-1; D gene ambiguous. V was cut by 2 bases and J by 4 bases, with 11 bases left in between. Germline CDR1 is MGHRA and CDR2 is YSYEKL. This CDR3 has 14 residues.

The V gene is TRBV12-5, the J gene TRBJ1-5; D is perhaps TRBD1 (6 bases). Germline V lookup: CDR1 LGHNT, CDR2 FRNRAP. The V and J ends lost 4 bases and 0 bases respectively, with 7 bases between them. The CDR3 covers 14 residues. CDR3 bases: TGTGCTAGTGGTTCAGGGGTTAGCAATCAGCCCCAGCATTTT. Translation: CASGSGVSNQPQHF.

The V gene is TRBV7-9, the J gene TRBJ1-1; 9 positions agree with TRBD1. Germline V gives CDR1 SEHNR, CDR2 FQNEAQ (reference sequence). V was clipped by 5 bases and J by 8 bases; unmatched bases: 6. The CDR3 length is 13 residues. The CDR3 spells CASSRPGQGEAFF. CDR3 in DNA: TGTGCCAGCAGCAGGCCGGGACAGGGAGAAGCTTTCTTT.

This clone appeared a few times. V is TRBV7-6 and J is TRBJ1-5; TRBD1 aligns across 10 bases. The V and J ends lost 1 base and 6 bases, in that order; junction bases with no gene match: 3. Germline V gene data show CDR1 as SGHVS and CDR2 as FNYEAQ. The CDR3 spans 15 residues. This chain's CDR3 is CASSLGGQGGQPQHF. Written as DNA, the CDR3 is TGTGCCAGCAGCTTAGGAGGACAGGGGGGTCAGCCCCAGCATTTT.

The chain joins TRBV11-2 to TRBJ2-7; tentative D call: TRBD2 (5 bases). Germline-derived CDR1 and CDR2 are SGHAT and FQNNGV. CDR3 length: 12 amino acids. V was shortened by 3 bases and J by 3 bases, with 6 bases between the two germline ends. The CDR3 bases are TGTGCCAGCAGCTTCGGGGACTACGAGCAGTACTTC. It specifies CASSFGDYEQYF.